The T cell receptor beta chain under discussion was sequenced for a study of blood T cells in healthy people across ages. Primed by a sample-barcoded 5' primer and a J-beta primer mix, a second PCR proceeded for 7 to 11 cycles. TCRdb re-analysed the 5' RACE reads in MiXCR, keeping a single row per CDR3 protein. The sample lists approximately 1,700,000 distinct CDR3 sequences; more than 35% were seen once. CDR3 length: 13 amino acids. CDR1 is SGHTA, CDR2 FQGTGA, per germline. As regards this clonotype: Its antigen is unknown. A much larger clone sits a single nucleotide away, making a read error possible.

General study results and limits: The percentage of naive T cells correlated strongly with TCR beta diversity. What prevented conclusive comparison of naive and antigen-experienced cells was that PBMCs were unsorted. Shifts in expanded clonotypes may have been confounded by donor CMV status, which was unknown.

Sequencing input: blood. This chain connects TRBV7-3 to TRBJ2-1; tentatively, D is TRBD1 or TRBD2 (5 bases each). The source of this sequence is a human donor in good health. The CDR3 here is CANSLGTEREQFF. In DNA, the CDR3 is TGTGCCAACAGCTTAGGGACCGAACGAGAGCAGTTCTTC.